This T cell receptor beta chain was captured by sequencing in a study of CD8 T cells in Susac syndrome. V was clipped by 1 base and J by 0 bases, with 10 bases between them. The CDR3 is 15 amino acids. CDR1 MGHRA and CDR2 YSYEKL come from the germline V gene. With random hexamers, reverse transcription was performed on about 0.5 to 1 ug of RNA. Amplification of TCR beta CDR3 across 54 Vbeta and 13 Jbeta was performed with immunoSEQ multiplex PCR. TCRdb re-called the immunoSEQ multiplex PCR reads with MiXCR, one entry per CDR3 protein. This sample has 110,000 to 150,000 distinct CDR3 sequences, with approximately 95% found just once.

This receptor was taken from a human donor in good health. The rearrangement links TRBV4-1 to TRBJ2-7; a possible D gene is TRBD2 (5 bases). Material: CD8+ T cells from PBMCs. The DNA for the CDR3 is TGCGCCAGCAGCCAAGGGTCAGGACTCTCCTACGAGCAGTACTTC. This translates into CASSQGSGLSYEQYF.